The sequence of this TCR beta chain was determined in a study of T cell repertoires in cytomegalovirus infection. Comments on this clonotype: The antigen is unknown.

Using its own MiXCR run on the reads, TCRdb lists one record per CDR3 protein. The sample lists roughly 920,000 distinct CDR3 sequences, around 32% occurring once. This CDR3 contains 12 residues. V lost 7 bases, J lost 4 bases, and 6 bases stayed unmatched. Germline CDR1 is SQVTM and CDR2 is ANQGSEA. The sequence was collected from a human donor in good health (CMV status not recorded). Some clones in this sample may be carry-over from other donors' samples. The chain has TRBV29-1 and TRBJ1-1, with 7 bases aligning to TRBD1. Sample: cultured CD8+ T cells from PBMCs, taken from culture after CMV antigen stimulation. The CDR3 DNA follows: TGCAGCGGTGACAGGGTGGCCACTGAAGCTTTCTTT. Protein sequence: CSGDRVATEAFF.